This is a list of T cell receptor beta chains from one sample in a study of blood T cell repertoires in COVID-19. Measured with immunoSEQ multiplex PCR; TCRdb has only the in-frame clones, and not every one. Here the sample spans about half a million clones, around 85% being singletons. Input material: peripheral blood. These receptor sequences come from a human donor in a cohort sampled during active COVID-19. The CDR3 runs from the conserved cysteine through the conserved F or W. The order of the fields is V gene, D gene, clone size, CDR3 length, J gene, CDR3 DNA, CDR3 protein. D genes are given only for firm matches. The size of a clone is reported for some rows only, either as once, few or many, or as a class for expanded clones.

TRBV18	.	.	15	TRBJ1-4	TGTGCCAGCTCCCCAGCGACAGGAGGAAGTGAAAAACTGTTTTTT	CASSPATGGSEKLFF
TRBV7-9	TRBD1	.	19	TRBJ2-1	TGTGCCAGCAGCATGGGACAGGCCAGTGTTTCTACCTCCTACAATGAGCAGTTCTTC	CASSMGQASVSTSYNEQFF
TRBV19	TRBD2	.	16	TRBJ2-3	TGTGCCAGTAGTATTGATCCAGCGGGAGCTGCAGATACGCAGTATTTT	CASSIDPAGAADTQYF
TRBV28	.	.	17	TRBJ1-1	TGTGCCAGCAGTCCGGGGTTCGGGGGAGGAGGTGACACTGAAGCTTTCTTT	CASSPGFGGGGDTEAFF
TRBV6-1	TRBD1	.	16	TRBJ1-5	TGTGCCAGCAGTGCCCGGACAGGCGATAGCAATCAGCCCCAGCATTTT	CASSARTGDSNQPQHF
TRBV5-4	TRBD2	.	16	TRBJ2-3	TGTGCCAGCAGCTTGGCGAGGCTAGCGGGAGCAGATACGCAGTATTTT	CASSLARLAGADTQYF
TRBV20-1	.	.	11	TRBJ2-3	TGCAGTGCTATAGTTTTAGATACGCAGTATTTT	CSAIVLDTQYF
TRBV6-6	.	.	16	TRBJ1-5	TGTGCCAGCATTAAGGGGGTGGCGTATAGCAATCAGCCCCAGCATTTT	CASIKGVAYSNQPQHF
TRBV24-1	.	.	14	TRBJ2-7	TGTGCCACCAGTGATGACGGGAGAGCCTACGAGCAGTACTTC	CATSDDGRAYEQYF
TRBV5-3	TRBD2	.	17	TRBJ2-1	TGTGCCAGAAGCTCACCAGGACTAGCGGGTAACTACAATGAGCAGTTCTTC	CARSSPGLAGNYNEQFF
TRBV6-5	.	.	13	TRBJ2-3	TGTGCCAGCAGTCCTTCCCATGTGGAGGGGCAGTATTTT	CASSPSHVEGQYF
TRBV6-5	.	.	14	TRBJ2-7	TGTGCCAGCAGGGCCCATATAAAGGAGTACGAGCAGTACTTC	CASRAHIKEYEQYF
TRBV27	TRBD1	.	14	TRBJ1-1	TGTGCCAGCAGTCGCCGGGACAGGCGAACTGAAGCTTTCTTT	CASSRRDRRTEAFF
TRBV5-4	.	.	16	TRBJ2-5	TGTGCCAGCAGAGGGAAGGTCGGACAGTTACAAGAGACCCAGTACTTC	CASRGKVGQLQETQYF
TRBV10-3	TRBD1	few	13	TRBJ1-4	TGTGCCATCAACAGGGACAGGGGTGAAAAACTGTTTTTT	CAINRDRGEKLFF
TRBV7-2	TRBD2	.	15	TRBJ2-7	TGTGCCAGCAGCCATATTCTAGCGGGAACCTACGAGCAGTACTTC	CASSHILAGTYEQYF
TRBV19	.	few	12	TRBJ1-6	TGTGCCAGTACCGAGAGGGATTCACCCCTCCACTTT	CASTERDSPLHF
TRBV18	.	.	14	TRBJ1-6	TGTGCCAGCTCCCCGGAAAGGGGTGATTCACCCCTCCACTTT	CASSPERGDSPLHF
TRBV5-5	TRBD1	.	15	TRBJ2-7	TGTGCCAGCAGCTTAGAGGGACAGTTTCCCTACGAGCAGTACTTC	CASSLEGQFPYEQYF
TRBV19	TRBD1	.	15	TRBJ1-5	TGTGCCAGTAGTATATCCAGGGGGCAGGAGCAGCCCCAGCATTTT	CASSISRGQEQPQHF
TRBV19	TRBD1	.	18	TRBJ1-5	TGTGCCAGTAGAGACGACAAGAAAGGTCCAGGGGGCGATCAGCCCCAGCATTTT	CASRDDKKGPGGDQPQHF
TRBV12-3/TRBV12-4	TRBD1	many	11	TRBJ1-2	TGTGCCAGCAGTCTGGGACAGGTCAACACCTTC	CASSLGQVNTF
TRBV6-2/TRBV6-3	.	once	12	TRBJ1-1	TGTGCCAGCAGCGGGATAGCGAGCGAAGCTTTCTTT	CASSGIASEAFF
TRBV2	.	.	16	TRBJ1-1	TGTGCCAGCAGTAGTTGGACGGGCGGGGTGAACACTGAAGCTTTCTTT	CASSSWTGGVNTEAFF
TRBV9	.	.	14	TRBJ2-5	TGTGCCAGCAGCGCCACGGGGTACCAAGAGACCCAGTACTTC	CASSATGYQETQYF
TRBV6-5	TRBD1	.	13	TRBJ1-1	TGTGCCAGCAGTCTTTCGACAGGGTCTGAAGCTTTCTTT	CASSLSTGSEAFF
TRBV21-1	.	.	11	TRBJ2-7	TGTGCCACCCCAGGGGCCTACGAGCAGTACTTC	CATPGAYEQYF
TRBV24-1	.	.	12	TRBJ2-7	TGTGCCACCAGTCCTCAGGGATCCGAGCAGTACTTC	CATSPQGSEQYF
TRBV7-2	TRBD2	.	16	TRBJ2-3	TGTGCCAGCAGCTTAGCTCTAGCGGGAGGGCCGAATACGCAGTATTTT	CASSLALAGGPNTQYF
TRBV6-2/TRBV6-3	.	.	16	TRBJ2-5	TGTGCCAGCAGTTACACCTTAGCGAGACCCCAAGAGACCCAGTACTTC	CASSYTLARPQETQYF
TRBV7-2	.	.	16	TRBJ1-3	TGTGCCAGCAGCTCCTTGGAGCTCAACTCTGGAAACACCATATATTTT	CASSSLELNSGNTIYF
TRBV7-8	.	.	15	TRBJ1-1	TGTGCCAGCAGCTCTGGATCGGGGGGCCGTGCTGAAGCTTTCTTT	CASSSGSGGRAEAFF
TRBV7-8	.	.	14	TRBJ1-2	TGTGCCAGCAGCCCCCGGGGTACGCCAGATGGCTACACCTTC	CASSPRGTPDGYTF
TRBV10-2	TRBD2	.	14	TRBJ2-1	TGCGCCAGCAGCGGCGGGAGGGGGAACAATGAGCAGTTCTTC	CASSGGRGNNEQFF
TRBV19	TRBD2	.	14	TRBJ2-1	TGTGCCAGTAGACAAGCGGGGACCCCTAATGAGCAGTTCTTC	CASRQAGTPNEQFF
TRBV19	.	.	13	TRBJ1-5	TGTGCCAGTAGTGTACTCCGGAATCAGCCCCAGCATTTT	CASSVLRNQPQHF
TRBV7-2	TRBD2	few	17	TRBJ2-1	TGTGCCAGCAGCCCCAGGACTAGCGGGGGGGCAGTGAATGAGCAGTTCTTC	CASSPRTSGGAVNEQFF
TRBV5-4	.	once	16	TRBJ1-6	TGTGCCAGCAGCGGGGGCACGGGCTCCTATAATTCACCCCTCCACTTT	CASSGGTGSYNSPLHF
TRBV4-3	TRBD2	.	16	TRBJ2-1	TGCGCCAGCAGCCAAGAGCCTGCGGGGGTGGGGGGTGAGCAGTTCTTC	CASSQEPAGVGGEQFF
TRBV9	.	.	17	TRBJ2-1	TGTGCCAGCAGCGTAGTTCCTAGCGCGGTACCCTACAATGAGCAGTTCTTC	CASSVVPSAVPYNEQFF